The rows below give T cell receptor beta chains drawn from one sample of a study of T cells in Graves' hyperthyroidism and ophthalmopathy. TCRdb reanalysed the multiplex PCR reads using MiXCR and keeps one entry per CDR3 protein. The data contain about 660,000 distinct CDR3 sequences, less than 45% of them seen just once; the ten biggest clones take up approximately 6.8%. Sequencing was performed on peripheral blood or thyroid tissue (not recorded which). The source of these receptors is an adult man with Graves' disease, either hyperthyroidism or ophthalmopathy (not recorded which). CDR3s include the opening cysteine and the closing phenylalanine or tryptophan. D genes are given only for firm matches. The size of a clone is reported for some rows only, either as once, few or many, or as a class for expanded clones.

>.|TRBJ1-1|TRBV29-1|.
TGCAGCGTTGAAGGCCGGACAGCTCCTGAAGCTTTCTTT
CSVEGRTAPEAFF
>few|TRBJ1-1|TRBV12-3/TRBV12-4|TRBD1
TGTGCCAGCAGCGGTCGCGGGACAGCATACACTGAAGCTTTCTTT
CASSGRGTAYTEAFF
>.|TRBJ1-3|TRBV13|.
TGTGCCAGCAGCTTAGGCCTAGCGGGGAACTCTGGAAACACCATATATTTT
CASSLGLAGNSGNTIYF
>.|TRBJ1-4|TRBV5-5|.
TGTGCCAGCTTAGACGGACCCGGCGAAAAACTGTTTTTT
CASLDGPGEKLFF
>many|TRBJ1-1|TRBV12-3/TRBV12-4|.
TGTGCCAGCAGACGGTATCCTGAAGCTTTCTTT
CASRRYPEAFF
>many|TRBJ1-5|TRBV20-1|TRBD1
TGCAGTGCTGTGGACAGGGTGGGCAATCAGCCCCAGCATTTT
CSAVDRVGNQPQHF
>.|TRBJ1-1|TRBV25-1|TRBD1
TGTGCCAGCAGTGAATTCCCGGACAGGGACGGCAGGGGGAGTGAAGCTTTCTTT
CASSEFPDRDGRGSEAFF
>.|TRBJ1-1|TRBV18|.
TGTGCCAGCTTTGCCGGGCAGAACACTGAAGCTTTCTTT
CASFAGQNTEAFF
>.|TRBJ1-4|TRBV20-1|.
TGCAGTGCTTTCCGGGGCCTTGCAACTAATGAAAAACTGTTTTTT
CSAFRGLATNEKLFF
>many|TRBJ2-5|TRBV10-3|.
TGTGCCATCAGTGTGGGCAGTAAGCCCCAAGAGACCCAGTACTTC
CAISVGSKPQETQYF
>few|TRBJ1-4|TRBV7-2|.
TGTGCCAGCAGCCCGAGGGTGGGAGAAAAACTGTTTTTT
CASSPRVGEKLFF
>.|TRBJ2-7|TRBV11-2|.
TGTGCCAGCAGCTTGGGTGGATACTTC
CASSLGGYF
>.|TRBJ1-5|TRBV10-3|TRBD1
TGTGCCAGCTCACAGGTTTCGGGACAGGGGACGCGCCAGCCCCAGCATTTT
CASSQVSGQGTRQPQHF
>.|TRBJ2-7|TRBV12-5|.
TGTGCTAGTGGTTTGCCAGTTCCATACGAGCAGTACTTC
CASGLPVPYEQYF
>once|TRBJ2-5|TRBV10-3|TRBD1
TGTGCCATCAGAGGGACAGGGGAGAGTACCGTCAGAGAGACCCAGTACTTC
CAIRGTGESTVRETQYF
>.|TRBJ1-1|TRBV2|TRBD1
TGTGCCAGCAGCTTGAAGGGACAGACGAACACTGAAGCTTTCTTT
CASSLKGQTNTEAFF
>few|TRBJ1-2|TRBV7-2|TRBD1
TGTGCCAGCAGCGACAGACAGGGACCCTATGGCTACACCTTC
CASSDRQGPYGYTF
>many|TRBJ1-4|TRBV20-1|.
TGCAGTGCTAGTCATGGAACCAGGGATGAAAAACTGTTTTTT
CSASHGTRDEKLFF
>.|TRBJ1-5|TRBV12-3/TRBV12-4|TRBD1
TGTGCCAGCAGTAAACAGGGGTTTGAGCCCCAGCATTTT
CASSKQGFEPQHF
>.|TRBJ2-5|TRBV12-3/TRBV12-4|.
TGTGCCAGCACCCCAGACCACCAAGAGACCCAGTACTTC
CASTPDHQETQYF
>many|TRBJ1-4|TRBV7-8|.
TGTGCCAGCAGCTTCGGTACAGTTAATGAAAAACTGTTTTTT
CASSFGTVNEKLFF
>.|TRBJ1-3|TRBV29-1|.
TGCAGCGTTGCCACGGGAGACACCATATATTTT
CSVATGDTIYF
>.|TRBJ1-4|TRBV2|TRBD1
TGTGCCAGCAGTCGCGACAGGGGGCCTGAAAAACTGTTTTTT
CASSRDRGPEKLFF
>few|TRBJ1-2|TRBV6-6|TRBD1
TGTGCCAGCAGAGTCTACTCCCGGGGGAGGGGGCATGGCTACACCTTC
CASRVYSRGRGHGYTF
>many|TRBJ2-5|TRBV7-9|.
TGTGCCAGCAGCTCGGCGGGACGGCACCAAGAGACCCAGTACTTC
CASSSAGRHQETQYF
>many|TRBJ1-1|TRBV10-3|.
TGTGCCATCAGGCGGGTTGGGCCGGACACTGAAGCTTTCTTT
CAIRRVGPDTEAFF
>many|TRBJ1-5|TRBV24-1|.
TGTGCCACCAGTGATCTCACGGGGCCCCAGCATTTT
CATSDLTGPQHF
>.|TRBJ1-2|TRBV11-2|.
TGTGCCAGCAGCACGAACCAGGGCTTCTATGGCTACACCTTC
CASSTNQGFYGYTF
>few|TRBJ1-3|TRBV20-1|.
TGCAGTGCCCCCGCCTCCGCACAGGGAAGAAACACCATATATTTT
CSAPASAQGRNTIYF
>few|TRBJ2-7|TRBV2|TRBD1
TGTGCCAGCAAGACAGGGGGCCTATCCTACGAGCAGTACTTC
CASKTGGLSYEQYF
>many|TRBJ1-2|TRBV24-1|.
TGTGCCACCAGTGATTCCTCGGGGAGAGGTTATGGCTACACCTTC
CATSDSSGRGYGYTF
>few|TRBJ1-1|TRBV10-3|.
TGTGCCATCAGTGGGGGGACTGGGGGACTCCCCACTGAAGCTTTCTTT
CAISGGTGGLPTEAFF
>.|TRBJ1-4|TRBV25-1|TRBD1
TGTGCCGGCAGTGGGACGAGGACAGGGCGAGGGGAAAAACTGTTTTTT
CAGSGTRTGRGEKLFF
>.|TRBJ1-1|TRBV15|.
TGTGCCACCAGCATCGCCCTCGAGGCCAGTGAAGCTTTCTTT
CATSIALEASEAFF
>many|TRBJ1-4|TRBV12-3/TRBV12-4|.
TGTGCCAGCAGCCGGCGGGATCGCGTAAAACTGTTTTTT
CASSRRDRVKLFF
>.|TRBJ2-7|TRBV7-9|.
TGCGCCAGCAGGGCTTCTCCCAGGGACTCCTACGAGCAGTACTTC
CASRASPRDSYEQYF
>few|TRBJ1-3|TRBV6-5|.
TGTGCCAGCAGTCGACCCGACAGCTCTGGAAACACCATATATTTT
CASSRPDSSGNTIYF
>few|TRBJ1-2|TRBV29-1|.
TGCAGCGTCGAAACCCCCCAGGGGTATGGCTACACCTTC
CSVETPQGYGYTF
>many|TRBJ1-2|TRBV11-2|TRBD1
TGTGCCACGCAAAAATCCGACAGGGAGGCCTATGGCTACACCTTC
CATQKSDREAYGYTF
>.|TRBJ1-1|TRBV25-1|.
TGTGCCAGCAGGCGGGACGGCGGTTACACTGAAGCTTTCTTT
CASRRDGGYTEAFF
>.|TRBJ1-5|TRBV2|TRBD1
TGTGCCAGCAGTTTGCCAGGGGGCATTAGCAATCAGCCCCAGCATTTT
CASSLPGGISNQPQHF
>many|TRBJ1-1|TRBV24-1|.
TGTGCCACCAGTGATTTTCGTGTGGCAGTAGAAGCTTTCTTT
CATSDFRVAVEAFF